Included here is one T cell receptor (beta chain) sequence, with context. The data are from a study of T cell repertoires in cytomegalovirus infection. The CDR3 is 12 amino acids. The junction had 3 bases not matched to a gene; V was cut back by 4 bases and J by 6 bases. Germline loops: CDR1 SGHTA, CDR2 FQGNSA. TCRdb ran MiXCR on the reads and lists one entry per CDR3 protein. The sample lists around 320,000 distinct CDR3 sequences; more than 8% were seen once. The sequence came from a human donor in good health (CMV status not recorded). Some clones in this sample may be carry-over from other donors' samples. Sequencing was done on a sample of PBMCs. The J gene is TRBJ2-7, the V gene TRBV7-2; TRBD1 agrees at 7 bases. The CDR3 nucleotides read TGTGCCAGCAGCTCGACAGGGTTCGAGCAGTACTTC. Its protein product is CASSSTGFEQYF.